The rows below give T cell receptor beta chains drawn from one sample of a study of cytomegalovirus exposure and HLA in healthy donors. Profiling relied on immunoSEQ multiplex PCR, and the TCRdb table lists in-frame clones only, not all of them. The profile shows 100,000 or so clones, over 70% of them singletons. The specimen was PBMCs. The receptors originated from a woman in her 40s in good health and CMV-seropositive. The CDR3 runs from the conserved cysteine through the conserved F or W. Each record gives: V gene, CDR3 length, J gene, CDR3 protein.

V gene: TRBV29-1; CDR3 length: 13; J gene: TRBJ2-7; CDR3 protein: CSVDAQGTYEQYF
V gene: TRBV27; CDR3 length: 14; J gene: TRBJ1-1; CDR3 protein: CASSLGPVNTEAFF
V gene: TRBV7-8; CDR3 length: 14; J gene: TRBJ1-1; CDR3 protein: CASSGFAGNTEAFF
V gene: TRBV7-8; CDR3 length: 17; J gene: TRBJ2-7; CDR3 protein: CASSPGLAGTISYEQYF
V gene: TRBV18; CDR3 length: 14; J gene: TRBJ2-7; CDR3 protein: CASSPPSGIYEQYF
V gene: TRBV5-1; CDR3 length: 14; J gene: TRBJ2-7; CDR3 protein: CASSLTAGGIEQYF
V gene: TRBV19; CDR3 length: 16; J gene: TRBJ1-1; CDR3 protein: CASSILGVGLNTEAFF
V gene: TRBV5-4; CDR3 length: 17; J gene: TRBJ2-2; CDR3 protein: CASSPRRAGVETGELFF
V gene: TRBV4-1; CDR3 length: 15; J gene: TRBJ2-2; CDR3 protein: CASSQGFPNTGELFF
V gene: TRBV5-6; CDR3 length: 14; J gene: TRBJ2-7; CDR3 protein: CASSLAGGWYEQYF
V gene: TRBV11-3; CDR3 length: 19; J gene: TRBJ2-1; CDR3 protein: CASSFRTGGDLGAYNEQFF
V gene: TRBV27; CDR3 length: 16; J gene: TRBJ1-2; CDR3 protein: CASSLSVPGGFYGYTF
V gene: TRBV5-6; CDR3 length: 17; J gene: TRBJ2-3; CDR3 protein: CASSFRALADPPDTQYF
V gene: TRBV2; CDR3 length: 15; J gene: TRBJ1-4; CDR3 protein: CASSTLTATNEKLFF
V gene: TRBV4-2; CDR3 length: 17; J gene: TRBJ1-4; CDR3 protein: CASSQTGFIATNEKLFF
V gene: TRBV7-2; CDR3 length: 14; J gene: TRBJ2-7; CDR3 protein: CASSETGLSYEQYF
V gene: TRBV21-1; CDR3 length: 18; J gene: TRBJ2-1; CDR3 protein: CASSKSGLAGSSYNEQFF
V gene: TRBV9; CDR3 length: 15; J gene: TRBJ1-3; CDR3 protein: CASSLSRGSGNAIYF
V gene: TRBV6-4; CDR3 length: 13; J gene: TRBJ2-5; CDR3 protein: CASSAVKGETQYF
V gene: TRBV5-1; CDR3 length: 18; J gene: TRBJ1-3; CDR3 protein: CASKRSTGTEYSGNTIYF
V gene: TRBV6-5; CDR3 length: 14; J gene: TRBJ2-3; CDR3 protein: CASSYLRESDTQYF
V gene: TRBV27; CDR3 length: 14; J gene: TRBJ2-7; CDR3 protein: CASSSGLTTYEQYF
V gene: TRBV7-3; CDR3 length: 14; J gene: TRBJ1-6; CDR3 protein: CASSLTTDNSPLHF
V gene: TRBV4-3; CDR3 length: 13; J gene: TRBJ2-3; CDR3 protein: CASSLLGGRSQYF
V gene: TRBV2; CDR3 length: 13; J gene: TRBJ2-3; CDR3 protein: CASNAGRADTQYF
V gene: TRBV4-1; CDR3 length: 15; J gene: TRBJ1-2; CDR3 protein: CASSQGGGLNYGYTF
V gene: TRBV5-4; CDR3 length: 17; J gene: TRBJ1-5; CDR3 protein: CASSLDGAFERNQPQHF
V gene: TRBV5-5; CDR3 length: 16; J gene: TRBJ2-3; CDR3 protein: CASSLRGAMDTDTQYF
V gene: TRBV19; CDR3 length: 15; J gene: TRBJ2-3; CDR3 protein: CASSRTVTSTDTQYF
V gene: TRBV4-1; CDR3 length: 15; J gene: TRBJ2-2; CDR3 protein: CASSQPSGRAGELFF
V gene: TRBV7-3; CDR3 length: 13; J gene: TRBJ1-1; CDR3 protein: CASSATLNTEAFF
V gene: TRBV5-1; CDR3 length: 16; J gene: TRBJ2-2; CDR3 protein: CASSPQGAVITGELFF
V gene: TRBV28; CDR3 length: 17; J gene: TRBJ2-7; CDR3 protein: CASSVRGLRRLGDGQYF
V gene: TRBV5-1; CDR3 length: 14; J gene: TRBJ2-5; CDR3 protein: CASRIVTGEETQYF
V gene: TRBV5-1; CDR3 length: 14; J gene: TRBJ2-2; CDR3 protein: CASSLATVAGELFF
V gene: TRBV7-8; CDR3 length: 18; J gene: TRBJ2-4; CDR3 protein: CASNSGARRALAKNIQYF
V gene: TRBV5-1; CDR3 length: 13; J gene: TRBJ2-5; CDR3 protein: CASSLQGGETQYF
V gene: TRBV4-1; CDR3 length: 13; J gene: TRBJ1-2; CDR3 protein: CASSPQGGRGYTF
V gene: TRBV9; CDR3 length: 15; J gene: TRBJ2-1; CDR3 protein: CASSVALAGGGEQFF
V gene: TRBV9; CDR3 length: 15; J gene: TRBJ1-4; CDR3 protein: CASSVSRQPNEKLFF
V gene: TRBV7-8; CDR3 length: 16; J gene: TRBJ2-2; CDR3 protein: CASSLGWGGGTGELFF
V gene: TRBV7-9; CDR3 length: 14; J gene: TRBJ2-3; CDR3 protein: CASSFSGSTDTQYF
V gene: TRBV28; CDR3 length: 16; J gene: TRBJ2-7; CDR3 protein: CASSPLLYSRRLEQYF
V gene: TRBV5-5; CDR3 length: 13; J gene: TRBJ2-3; CDR3 protein: CASSGTSGDTQYF
V gene: TRBV7-7; CDR3 length: 13; J gene: TRBJ2-7; CDR3 protein: CASSSGQGREQYF
V gene: TRBV6-5; CDR3 length: 15; J gene: TRBJ1-5; CDR3 protein: CASSLGDSANQPQHF
V gene: TRBV5-4; CDR3 length: 14; J gene: TRBJ2-1; CDR3 protein: CASSPGTRNHEQFF
V gene: TRBV5-6; CDR3 length: 13; J gene: TRBJ1-1; CDR3 protein: CASSFDRGAEAFF
V gene: TRBV18; CDR3 length: 16; J gene: TRBJ1-1; CDR3 protein: CASSPQGQGASYGAFF
V gene: TRBV10-3; CDR3 length: 14; J gene: TRBJ1-1; CDR3 protein: CAIRGQGRDTEAFF
V gene: TRBV5-6; CDR3 length: 19; J gene: TRBJ2-3; CDR3 protein: CASSSLGLAGLTSTDTQYF